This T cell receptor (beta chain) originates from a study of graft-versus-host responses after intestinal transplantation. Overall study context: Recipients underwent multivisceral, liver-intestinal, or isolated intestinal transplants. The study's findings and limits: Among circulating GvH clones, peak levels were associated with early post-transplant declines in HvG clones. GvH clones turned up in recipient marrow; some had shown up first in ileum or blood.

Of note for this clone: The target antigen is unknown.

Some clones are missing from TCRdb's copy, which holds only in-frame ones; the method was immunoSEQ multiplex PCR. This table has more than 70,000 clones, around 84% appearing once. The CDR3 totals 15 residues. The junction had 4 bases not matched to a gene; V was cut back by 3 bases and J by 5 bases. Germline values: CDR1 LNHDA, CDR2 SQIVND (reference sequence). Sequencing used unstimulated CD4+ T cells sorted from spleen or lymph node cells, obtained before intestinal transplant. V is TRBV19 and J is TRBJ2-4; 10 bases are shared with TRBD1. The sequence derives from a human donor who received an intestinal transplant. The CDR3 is CASSMTGGRENIQYF. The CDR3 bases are TGTGCCAGTAGTATGACAGGGGGCCGCGAAAACATTCAGTACTTC.